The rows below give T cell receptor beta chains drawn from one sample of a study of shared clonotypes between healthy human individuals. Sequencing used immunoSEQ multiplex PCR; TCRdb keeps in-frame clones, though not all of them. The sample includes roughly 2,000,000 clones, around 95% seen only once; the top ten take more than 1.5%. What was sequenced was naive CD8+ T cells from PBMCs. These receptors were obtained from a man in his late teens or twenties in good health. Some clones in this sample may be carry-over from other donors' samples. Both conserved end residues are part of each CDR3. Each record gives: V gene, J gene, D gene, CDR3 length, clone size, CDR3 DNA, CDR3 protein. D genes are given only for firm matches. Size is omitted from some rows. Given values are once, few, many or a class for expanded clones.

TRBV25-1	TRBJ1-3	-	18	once	TGTGCCAGCAGTGAATTAAGGGGGACACCAGACTCTGGAAACACCATATATTTT	CASSELRGTPDSGNTIYF
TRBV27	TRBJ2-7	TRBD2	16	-	TGTGCCAGCAGTTTATCTCTCGGGACTAGCGGGTACGAGCAGTACTTC	CASSLSLGTSGYEQYF
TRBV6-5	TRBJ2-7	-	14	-	TGTGCCAGCAGTTACGGCCCACTCCCCTACGAGCAGTACTTC	CASSYGPLPYEQYF
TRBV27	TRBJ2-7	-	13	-	TGTGCCAGCACAAGCGGGTATTCCTACGAGCAGTACTTC	CASTSGYSYEQYF
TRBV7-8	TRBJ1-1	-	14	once	TGTGCCAGCAGCTTCCTAGGGAGGGGGACTGAAGCTTTCTTT	CASSFLGRGTEAFF
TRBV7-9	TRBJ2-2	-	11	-	TGTGCCAGCAGCACCCCGGGGGAGCTGTTTTTT	CASSTPGELFF
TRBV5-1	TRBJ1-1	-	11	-	TGCGCCAGCAGCTTGGGTCTGGGGGCTTTCTTT	CASSLGLGAFF
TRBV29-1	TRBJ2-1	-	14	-	TGCAGCGTCGGAGTGAGGGGCCAGTGGAATGAGCAGTTCTTC	CSVGVRGQWNEQFF
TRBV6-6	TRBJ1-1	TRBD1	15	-	TGTGCCAGCAGCAACCGGGCAGGGGGCTTAACTGAAGCTTTCTTT	CASSNRAGGLTEAFF
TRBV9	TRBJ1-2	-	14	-	TGTGCCAGCAGCATCCTCGAGGGGAGCGATGGCTACACCTTC	CASSILEGSDGYTF
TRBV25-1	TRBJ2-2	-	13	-	TGTGCCAGCCAACTCCCCGGGGCCGGGGAGCTGTTTTTT	CASQLPGAGELFF
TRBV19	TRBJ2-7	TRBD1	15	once	TGTGCCAGTAGTATGGGGACAGGAAACTCCTACGAGCAGTACTTC	CASSMGTGNSYEQYF
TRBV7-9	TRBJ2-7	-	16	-	TGTGCCAGCAGCCCACAACTCGGGCGGGCGAGGGGCGAGCAGTACTTC	CASSPQLGRARGEQYF
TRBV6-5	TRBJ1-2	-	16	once	TGTGCCAGCAGTTCCATAGACAGGAGCTATAACTATGGCTACACCTTC	CASSSIDRSYNYGYTF
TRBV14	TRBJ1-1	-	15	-	TGTGCCAGCAGCCAGGGTGGATACAGAAACACTGAAGCTTTCTTT	CASSQGGYRNTEAFF
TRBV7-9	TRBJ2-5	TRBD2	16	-	TGTGCCAGCGCGCCGGGACTAGCGGGGGTTCTGGAGACCCAGTACTTC	CASAPGLAGVLETQYF
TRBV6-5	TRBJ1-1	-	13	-	TGTGCCAGCAGTTACGGTGTTGGCAGGGATGCTTTCTTT	CASSYGVGRDAFF
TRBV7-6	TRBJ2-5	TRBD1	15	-	TGTGCCAGCAGCCTAAACAGGGGTGCGGTAGAGACCCAGTACTTC	CASSLNRGAVETQYF
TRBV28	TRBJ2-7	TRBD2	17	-	TGTGCCAGCAGTTCTCAAACCGGGACTAAGTTTTACTACGAGCAGTACTTC	CASSSQTGTKFYYEQYF
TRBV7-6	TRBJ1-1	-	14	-	TGTGCCAGCAGCCTACTGGTAGGGGAGCCTGAAGCTTTCTTT	CASSLLVGEPEAFF
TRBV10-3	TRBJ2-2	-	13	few	TGTGCCATCAGAAGCACGAACACCGGGGAGCTGTTTTTT	CAIRSTNTGELFF
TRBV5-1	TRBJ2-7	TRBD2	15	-	TGCGCCAGCAGCTTACTAGCGGGGGAGGCCTACGAGCAGTACTTC	CASSLLAGEAYEQYF
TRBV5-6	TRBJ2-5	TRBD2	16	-	TGTGCCAGCAGCTTCACTAGCGGGAGTAGGTATGAGACCCAGTACTTC	CASSFTSGSRYETQYF
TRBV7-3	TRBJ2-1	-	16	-	TGTGCCAGCAGCTTAAATGTGGGGGAGTTGTACAATGAGCAGTTCTTC	CASSLNVGELYNEQFF
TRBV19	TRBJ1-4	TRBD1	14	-	TGTGCCAGTAGTAACAGGGGGCGGTTGGAAAAACTGTTTTTT	CASSNRGRLEKLFF
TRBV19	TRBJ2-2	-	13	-	TGTGCCAGTAGAGGACGGGACACCGGGGAGCTGTTTTTT	CASRGRDTGELFF
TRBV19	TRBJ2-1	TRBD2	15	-	TGTGCCAGTAGTATTGGGCTAGCGGGAAGTACTGAGCAGTTCTTC	CASSIGLAGSTEQFF
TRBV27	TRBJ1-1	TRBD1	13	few	TGTGCCAGCAGTTTATTGGGGACAGGGGAAGCTTTCTTT	CASSLLGTGEAFF
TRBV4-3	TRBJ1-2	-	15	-	TGCGCCAGCAGCCAAGATAACAGGGACCCCTATGGCTACACCTTC	CASSQDNRDPYGYTF
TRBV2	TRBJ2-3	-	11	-	TGTGCCAGCCTTGGCGGAGATACGCAGTATTTT	CASLGGDTQYF
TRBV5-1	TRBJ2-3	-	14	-	TGCGCCAGCAGCTTGGCCCCAGGTACAGATACGCAGTATTTT	CASSLAPGTDTQYF
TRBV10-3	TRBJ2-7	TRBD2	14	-	TGTGCCATCAGTTCAAGCGGGAGCTCCTACGAGCAGTACTTC	CAISSSGSSYEQYF
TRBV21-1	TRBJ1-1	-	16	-	TGTGCCAGCAGCAAAGCGGCCGCGTTCTATATCCCTGAGGCTTTCTTT	CASSKAAAFYIPEAFF
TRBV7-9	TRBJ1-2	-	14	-	TGTGCCAGCAGCTTCCGGGACTTCCCCTATGGCTACACCTTC	CASSFRDFPYGYTF
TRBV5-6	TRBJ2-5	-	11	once	TGTGCCAGCAGTGACAGACCAGACCTTAACTTC	CASSDRPDLNF
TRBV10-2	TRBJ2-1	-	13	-	TGCGCCAGCAGTTATGGGGAGGGGGGTGAGCAGTTCTTC	CASSYGEGGEQFF
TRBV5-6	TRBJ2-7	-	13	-	TGTGCCAGCTTCCGGGGACTTAACTACGAGCAGTACTTC	CASFRGLNYEQYF
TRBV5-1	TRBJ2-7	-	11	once	TGCGCCAGCAGCTTAGAAGGGGAGCAGTACTTC	CASSLEGEQYF
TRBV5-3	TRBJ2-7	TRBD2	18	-	TGTGCCAGAAGCAGCCAGTCTTCCCGGGGACTAGCGGTTTACGAGCAGTACTTC	CARSSQSSRGLAVYEQYF
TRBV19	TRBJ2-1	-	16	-	TGTGCCAGTAGTGACCTAGCAGCCGCCTCCTACAATGAGCAGTTCTTC	CASSDLAAASYNEQFF
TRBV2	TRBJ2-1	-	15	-	TGTGCCAGCAGCCGCCGGGACCTGATGTACAATGAGCAGTTCTTC	CASSRRDLMYNEQFF
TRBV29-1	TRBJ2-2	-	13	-	TGCAGCGTTGGGGGGGCTAGAACCGGGGAGCTGTTTTTT	CSVGGARTGELFF
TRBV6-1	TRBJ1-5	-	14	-	TGTGCCAGCAGTGGGGTTGCCCGCGGGGGGCCCCAGCATTTT	CASSGVARGGPQHF
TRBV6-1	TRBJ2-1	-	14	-	TGTGCCAGCAGTGAATCTGTGGGATACAATGAGCAGTTCTTC	CASSESVGYNEQFF
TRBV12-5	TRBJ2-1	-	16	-	TGTGCTAGTGGCCCTGTAGGGGCCTCCACCTACAATGAGCAGTTCTTC	CASGPVGASTYNEQFF
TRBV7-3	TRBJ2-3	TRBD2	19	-	TGTGCCACCTCCCACAATTGGGGGGGACTAGCGGGGCTCACAGATACGCAGTATTTT	CATSHNWGGLAGLTDTQYF
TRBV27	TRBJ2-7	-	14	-	TGTGCCAGCAGTCTGGATAGGGGGGGCTACGAGCAGTACTTC	CASSLDRGGYEQYF
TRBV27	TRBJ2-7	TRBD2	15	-	TGTGCCAGCAGTTTAATGTCTAGCGGGAGGTACGAGCAGTACTTC	CASSLMSSGRYEQYF
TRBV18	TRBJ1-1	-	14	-	TGTGCCAGCTCACGGGCAGGGACACACACTGAAGCTTTCTTT	CASSRAGTHTEAFF
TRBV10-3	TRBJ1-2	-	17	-	TGTGCCACACGCTCCCAGGTGGGAAGAGACAGCGTCTATGGCTACACCTTC	CATRSQVGRDSVYGYTF
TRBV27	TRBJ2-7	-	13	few	TGTGCCAGCAGTTTTGGGGTCTCCTACGAGCAGTACTTC	CASSFGVSYEQYF
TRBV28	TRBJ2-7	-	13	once	TGTGCCAGCAGTTCGGAGATAGCCTACGAGCAGTACTTC	CASSSEIAYEQYF
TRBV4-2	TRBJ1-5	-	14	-	TGTGCCAGCAGCCAAGGGGACAGCAATCAGCCCCAGCATTTT	CASSQGDSNQPQHF
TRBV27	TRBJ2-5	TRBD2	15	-	TGTGCCAGCAGACTAGCGGGAGGGCTAGTAGAGACCCAGTACTTC	CASRLAGGLVETQYF
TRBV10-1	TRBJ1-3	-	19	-	TGCGCCAGCGGCGCTATGGGACCAGAAATTAATGACTCTGGAAACACCATATATTTT	CASGAMGPEINDSGNTIYF
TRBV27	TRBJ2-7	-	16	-	TGTGCCAGCAGTTTACAACCGGGACGGATTACCTACGAGCAGTACTTC	CASSLQPGRITYEQYF